The 30 T cell receptor beta chains below come from one sample, sequenced in a study of blood T cell repertoires in COVID-19. Sequencing used immunoSEQ multiplex PCR; TCRdb keeps in-frame clones, though not all of them. The repertoire includes 180,000 or so clones, around four fifths of them detected once, and about 15% sits in the top ten. The sequenced material came from peripheral blood. Receptors originate from a woman in her 70s with COVID-19, enrolled during active disease.

This sequence joins TRBV5-6 and TRBJ1-1, with D unclear. Germline-derived CDR1 and CDR2 are SGHDT and YYEEEE. The V end was cut by 0 bases, the J end by 0 bases, with 12 bases between. This CDR3 contains 16 residues. This CDR3 is CASSLGLPMMNTEAFF. CDR3 DNA sequence: TGTGCCAGCAGCTTGGGCTTGCCTATGATGAACACTGAAGCTTTCTTT.

The V and J genes are TRBV19 and TRBJ1-1; possibly TRBD1 for D (5 bases). The V and J ends lost 1 base and 5 bases respectively, with 17 bases between them. The CDR3 covers 16 residues. Per germline, CDR1 LNHDA and CDR2 SQIVND (reference sequence). The CDR3: CASSIARGAGMTEAFF. CDR3 nucleotide sequence: TGTGCCAGTAGTATAGCCCGGGGCGCGGGAATGACTGAAGCTTTCTTT.

J is TRBJ2-2 and V is TRBV6-5; TRBD2 matches at 7 bases. V lost 4 bases to trimming and J lost 2 bases; unmatched junction nucleotides: 7. The CDR3 runs to 16 residues. CDR1 and CDR2 (germline): MNHEY, SVGAGI. In nucleotides, the CDR3 is TGTGCCAGCAGTTTTACCGGGGGACTAAACACCGGGGAGCTGTTTTTT. Translating it yields CASSFTGGLNTGELFF.

The chain employs TRBV10-3 and TRBJ2-2; D possibly corresponds to TRBD1 (5 bases). Germline V gene data show CDR1 as ENHRY and CDR2 as SYGVKD. The CDR3 sequence is 13 residues long. The V end was cut by 6 bases, the J end by 6 bases, with 11 bases between. CDR3 sequence (DNA): TGTGCCATCAGGGAAAGACAGCCCGGGGAGCTGTTTTTT. It specifies CAIRERQPGELFF.

CDR3 protein: CASSLDRAGANVLTF. In DNA form, the CDR3 reads TGTGCCAGCAGCTTAGACAGGGCTGGGGCCAACGTCCTGACTTTC. V and J are TRBV11-2 and TRBJ2-6; tentatively, D is TRBD1 (5 bases). This CDR3 has 15 amino acids. The germline V gene has CDR1 SGHAT and CDR2 FQNNGV. With 0 bases removed from V and 2 bases from J, the gap between germline ends came to 5 bases.

This chain links TRBV7-8 with TRBJ2-7; perhaps TRBD2 as D (6 bases). The germline V and J ends were trimmed by 3 bases and 1 base, with 10 bases remaining between them. This CDR3 has 14 amino acids. CDR1 SGHVS and CDR2 FQNEAQ come from the germline V gene. CDR3 residues: CASSLLAKSYEQYF. In DNA form, the CDR3 reads TGTGCCAGCAGCTTGCTAGCGAAGTCCTACGAGCAGTACTTC.

This chain connects TRBV7-9 to TRBJ2-3, with TRBD1 matching over 9 bases. Per germline, CDR1 SEHNR and CDR2 FQNEAQ (reference sequence). The CDR3 extends over 15 amino acids. The V gene end was trimmed by 5 bases and the J gene end by 2 bases; junction bases not matched to a gene: 5. CDR3: CASSGGQGITDTQYF. The CDR3 nucleotides read TGTGCCAGCAGCGGAGGACAGGGGATCACAGATACGCAGTATTTT.

The gene calls are TRBV28 and TRBJ1-1, with D perhaps matching TRBD1 (5 bases). The CDR3 runs to 14 residues. Germline V gene data show CDR1 as MDHEN and CDR2 as SYDVKM. Trimming removed 6 bases from V and 1 base from J, with 12 bases in between. The CDR3 loop reads CASRLSTENTEAFF. CDR3 nucleotide sequence: TGTGCCAGCAGACTTTCGACAGAGAACACTGAAGCTTTCTTT.

The chain combines TRBV5-1 with TRBJ2-7; D remains unclear. This CDR3 is built from 15 residues. The germline gives CDR1 SGHRS, CDR2 YFSETQ. V lost 4 bases to trimming and J lost 3 bases, with 17 bases between them. The CDR3: CASSQSPGGYYEQYF. Written as DNA, the CDR3 is TGCGCCAGCAGCCAGAGCCCGGGTGGATACTACGAGCAGTACTTC.

The genes are TRBV7-9 and TRBJ1-5; TRBD1 matches 7 bases. The V and J ends lost 1 base and 4 bases, in that order; junction bases with no gene match: 7. Per the germline V gene, CDR1 is SEHNR and CDR2 is FQNEAQ (reference sequence). The CDR3 is 16 residues long. CDR3 loop: CASSLGKQGPNQPQHF. DNA for the CDR3: TGTGCCAGCAGCTTAGGGAAACAGGGGCCGAATCAGCCCCAGCATTTT.

This clone was seen a single time. V gene TRBV12-3 or TRBV12-4 combines with J gene TRBJ2-7; no definite D call. The CDR3 totals 12 residues. Trimming shortened V by 2 bases and J by 7 bases, and 9 bases separated the two germline ends. The CDR3 bases are TGTGCCAGCAGTTTACCACTACGAGAGCAGTACTTC. Amino acids: CASSLPLREQYF.

This rearrangement joins TRBV28 to TRBJ1-1; D gene unclear. Trimming cost V 5 bases and J 7 bases, with 11 bases left between them. The CDR3 runs 12 residues. The germline V gene encodes CDR1 MDHEN and CDR2 SYDVKM. The CDR3 here is CASSLGELEAFF. DNA of the CDR3: TGTGCCAGCAGTCTAGGAGAGCTTGAAGCTTTCTTT.

The chain recombines TRBV14 with TRBJ2-1, with 8 bases matching TRBD2. There are 15 residues in the CDR3. V shed 0 bases, J shed 9 bases, and the junction held 7 bases outside the gene matches. Looked up from germline, CDR1 is SGHDN and CDR2 is FVKESK. The DNA of the CDR3 is TGTGCCAGCAGCCAAGAAACAGCGGGGGCGTCTGAGCAGTTCTTC. Translated: CASSQETAGASEQFF.

This CDR3 reads CASSLRQGDEQFF. The CDR3 nucleotides read TGTGCCAGCAGCTTAAGACAGGGGGATGAGCAGTTCTTC. V gene TRBV13 combines with J gene TRBJ2-1; 9 bases line up with TRBD1. Germline V lookup: CDR1 PRHDT, CDR2 FYEKMQ (reference sequence). The CDR3 runs 13 residues. Losses at the gene ends were 2 bases for V and 8 bases for J; bases not matched to a gene: 1.

J is TRBJ2-7 and V is TRBV20-1; D is possibly TRBD2 (5 bases). Per germline, CDR1 DFQATT and CDR2 SNEGSKA (reference sequence). The CDR3 runs to 10 residues. Trimming cost V 6 bases and J 5 bases, with 8 bases left between them. This chain's CDR3 is CSAGLDEQYF. DNA for the CDR3: TGCAGTGCCGGACTCGACGAGCAGTACTTC.

The chain is built from TRBV6-5 and TRBJ1-1; 9 nucleotides agree with TRBD1. The CDR3 contains 14 residues. CDR1 is MNHEY, CDR2 SVGAGI, per germline. The ends lost 4 bases at V and 9 bases at J; junction bases unmatched: 9. The CDR3 here is CASSSRQGVGKAFF. The CDR3 DNA sequence: TGTGCCAGCAGTTCCCGACAGGGGGTAGGTAAAGCTTTCTTT.

The genes are TRBV6-6 and TRBJ1-6; D call uncertain. The germline V gene encodes CDR1 MNHNY and CDR2 SVGAGI (reference sequence). V lost 6 bases, J lost 14 bases, and 20 bases lay in between. CDR3 length equals 14 residues. The CDR3 bases are TGTGCCAGCAGCCTGGACTCCCAGAGGGCGGCCCTCCACTTT. Translating it yields CASSLDSQRAALHF.

The chain carries TRBV28 and TRBJ2-7, with D possibly matching TRBD2 (6 bases). Trimming stripped 3 bases from V and 4 bases from J, with 22 bases between. The CDR3 is 17 amino acids. From germline, CDR1 is MDHEN and CDR2 SYDVKM. CDR3 coding DNA: TGTGCCAGCAGTTTTGGAGGGCAGACGAACTTCCTTTACGAGCAGTACTTC. Translated: CASSFGGQTNFLYEQYF.

This sequence joins TRBV3-1 (or the pseudogene TRBV3-2) and TRBJ1-3, with 10 bases lining up with TRBD1. CDR1 LGHDT and CDR2 YNNKEL come from the germline V gene (reference sequence). The CDR3 has 15 amino acids. V shed 6 bases and J 4 bases; nucleotides not matched to a gene: 6. The CDR3 here is CASRRGQGTGNTIYF. The CDR3 nucleotides are TGTGCCAGCAGGAGGGGACAGGGGACAGGAAACACCATATATTTT.

This chain's CDR3 is CASSLAGNEQYV. The CDR3 DNA is TGTGCCAGCAGCTTGGCCGGTAACGAGCAGTACGTC. The rearrangement links TRBV5-8 to TRBJ2-7; no firm D call. CDR1 is SGHTS, CDR2 YDEGEE, per germline. The V end lost 0 bases, the J end lost 5 bases, and 6 bases lay between the germline ends. This CDR3 region has 12 residues.

This chain links TRBV6-2 or TRBV6-3 with TRBJ2-1; 9 bases fit TRBD2. There are 15 residues in the CDR3. CDR1 MNHEY and CDR2 SVGEGT come from the germline V gene. Trimming cost V 6 bases and J 2 bases; bases outside gene matches: 5. This CDR3 is CASSPRLAAYNEQFF. In DNA, the CDR3 is TGTGCCAGCAGCCCAAGACTAGCGGCCTACAATGAGCAGTTCTTC.

This chain connects TRBV11-3 to TRBJ2-3; tentative D call: TRBD2 (5 bases). The CDR3 runs to 14 residues. The V and J ends lost 1 base and 3 bases respectively, with 8 bases between them. Germline values: CDR1 SGHNT, CDR2 YENEEA. The CDR3 DNA reads as TGTGCCAGCAGCTTAGGGCTAGCAACAGATACGCAGTATTTT. Its protein product is CASSLGLATDTQYF.

The chain is built from TRBV11-2 and TRBJ1-1, with a tentative D call TRBD1 (5 bases). The CDR3 runs to 17 residues. Trimming cost V 0 bases and J 1 base, with 15 bases left between them. Germline CDR1 is SGHAT and CDR2 is FQNNGV. The CDR3 sequence is CASSLDKRGQGNTEAFF. CDR3 nucleotides: TGTGCCAGCAGCTTAGATAAACGAGGTCAGGGGAACACTGAAGCTTTCTTT. Looking up the rest from reference TRBV11-2 and TRBJ1-1 gives the full variable domain: EAGVAQSPRYKIIEKRQSVAFWCNPISGHATLYWYQQILGQGPKLLIQFQNNGVVDDSQLPKDRFSAERLKGVDSTLKIQPAKLEDSAVYLCASSLDKRGQGNTEAFFGQGTRLTVV.

The V call is TRBV6-5, the J call TRBJ2-2; 7 nucleotides agree with TRBD1. The junction had 7 bases not matched to a gene; V was cut back by 6 bases and J by 6 bases. This CDR3 is built from 14 residues. Germline loops: CDR1 MNHEY, CDR2 SVGAGI. CDR3 bases: TGTGCCAGCAGCTCAGACAGGGTAGCCGGGGAGCTGTTTTTT. This translates into CASSSDRVAGELFF.

This clone was observed once. The chain uses TRBV4-2 and TRBJ2-4; TRBD2 matches at 8 bases. Per the germline V gene, CDR1 is LGHNA and CDR2 is YNFKEQ. The CDR3 spans 20 residues. V trimming: 1 base; J trimming: 0 bases; junction bases outside the gene matches: 14. CDR3 residues: CASSQGEPSGSFLAKNIQYF. The CDR3 region has the DNA TGTGCCAGCAGCCAAGGGGAACCGAGCGGGAGTTTTTTAGCCAAAAACATTCAGTACTTC.

V usage is TRBV18 and J usage is TRBJ1-5; the D gene is possibly TRBD1 (5 bases). CDR1 and CDR2 (germline): KGHSH, LQKENI. V dropped 3 bases and J dropped 3 bases, with 9 bases sitting between them. This CDR3 has 14 amino acids. DNA for the CDR3: TGTGCCAGCTCACCCGACAGAAACAATCAGCCCCAGCATTTT. It specifies CASSPDRNNQPQHF.

A note on this clone: Within the sample, other DNA sequences also encode this same CDR3. This sequence joins TRBV5-1 and TRBJ2-3; TRBD1 aligns across 10 bases. The CDR3 is made up of 14 amino acids. Trimming removed 4 bases from V and 3 bases from J; junction bases left unmatched: 2. CDR1 is SGHRS and CDR2 is YFSETQ in the germline V gene. In DNA form, the CDR3 reads TGCGCCAGCAGCCCGGGACAGGGGACAGATACGCAGTATTTT. Its translation is CASSPGQGTDTQYF.

The table lists this clone with a count of one. The rearrangement uses TRBV28 and TRBJ1-3; D not resolved. V dropped 4 bases and J dropped 2 bases, with 15 bases sitting between them. Germline CDR1 reads MDHEN; CDR2 reads SYDVKM. The CDR3 runs to 16 residues. CDR3 sequence (DNA): TGTGCCAGCAGTTCTCGGGGATCTAGACCTGGAAACACCATATATTTT. Its protein product is CASSSRGSRPGNTIYF.

The chain is built from TRBV7-8 and TRBJ2-1; 9 bases map to TRBD2. The ends lost 5 bases at V and 4 bases at J; junction bases unmatched: 3. The germline V gene encodes CDR1 SGHVS and CDR2 FQNEAQ. The CDR3 runs 14 residues. For the CDR3, the DNA is TGTGCCAGCAGCCGGCGGGAGGGGTACAATGAGCAGTTCTTC. This sequence encodes CASSRREGYNEQFF.

J is TRBJ2-3 and V is TRBV6-5; 13 nucleotides line up with TRBD2. CDR1 is MNHEY, CDR2 SVGAGI, per germline. Trimming at V came to 4 bases and at J to 4 bases, leaving 5 bases not matched to a gene. The CDR3 spans 16 residues. The CDR3 DNA reads TGTGCCAGCAGTTTTCACGGACTAGCGGGGGCAGATACGCAGTATTTT. Amino acid sequence: CASSFHGLAGADTQYF.